This passage covers 13 T cell receptor beta chains from one sample sequenced in a study of PD-1 blockade in classical Hodgkin lymphoma. This sample's time point: newly diagnosed, previously untreated cHL patient sample. The data were produced by immunoSEQ multiplex PCR, yet TCRdb's version contains in-frame clones alone and is incomplete. The data contain fewer than 90,000 clones, over 90% of them seen just once; the ten biggest clones take up 2.6%. The sequenced sample was peripheral blood mononuclear cells (PBMCs). These receptors all come from a human donor with classical Hodgkin lymphoma.

This chain links TRBV5-1 with TRBJ2-3; tentatively, D is TRBD2 (6 bases). There are 15 residues in the CDR3. Trimming pared 4 bases from V and 5 bases from J, leaving 17 bases between. Germline-derived CDR1 and CDR2 are SGHRS and YFSETQ. CDR3 bases: TGCGCCAGCAGCCTCCAAGATGGGCGGGGAGATACGCAGTATTTT. It translates to CASSLQDGRGDTQYF.

This clone occurred a few times. This chain links TRBV6-5 with TRBJ1-5; D is unclear. Between the trimmed V and J ends, which lost 4 bases and 5 bases, there was a span of 9 bases. Germline values: CDR1 MNHEY, CDR2 SVGAGI. The CDR3 length is 13 residues. The CDR3, as DNA: TGTGCCAGCAGTTCCTCATACGATCAGCCCCAGCATTTT. Translated: CASSSSYDQPQHF.

The gene calls are TRBV7-2 and TRBJ1-1; a weak D match, TRBD1 (5 bases). Germline V gives CDR1 SGHTA, CDR2 FQGNSA. Trimming cost V 2 bases and J 0 bases, with 7 bases left between them. This CDR3 has 14 amino acids. The CDR3 protein is CASSLTGLNTEAFF. The CDR3 bases are TGTGCCAGCAGCTTAACAGGTTTGAACACTGAAGCTTTCTTT.

CDR3 bases: TGTGCCAGTAGTATCCCGCCCGGGACAGGGAACACTGAAGCTTTCTTT. Protein product: CASSIPPGTGNTEAFF. The V call is TRBV19, the J call TRBJ1-1, with 8 bases that match TRBD1. Germline V gives CDR1 LNHDA, CDR2 SQIVND (reference sequence). V trimming: 3 bases; J trimming: 1 base; junction bases outside the gene matches: 7. CDR3 size: 16 residues.

V usage is TRBV7-6 and J usage is TRBJ2-1; TRBD1 matches at 9 bases. V gave up 2 bases and J gave up 3 bases; unmatched junction bases: 2. The V gene's germline CDR1 is SGHVS and CDR2 FNYEAQ. This CDR3 is built from 15 residues. CDR3 coding DNA: TGTGCCAGCAGCTTACCGGGACAGGGCTACAATGAGCAGTTCTTC. Its protein product is CASSLPGQGYNEQFF.

The chain recombines TRBV2 with TRBJ2-3; 12 bases fit TRBD2. CDR3 length: 18 residues. Looked up from germline, CDR1 is SNHLY and CDR2 is FYNNEI. V lost 4 bases and J lost 3; bases outside the gene matches: 11. CDR3 amino acids: CASSALDLAGGPTDTQYF. Written as DNA, the CDR3 is TGTGCCAGCAGTGCCCTGGACCTAGCGGGAGGGCCGACAGATACGCAGTATTTT.

This clone was counted between two and nine times. The V and J genes are TRBV6-1 and TRBJ1-2, with TRBD1 as a possible D gene (6 bases). From germline, CDR1 is MNHNS and CDR2 SASEGT. Trimming took off 5 bases at V and 4 bases at J, with 14 bases between the two ends. The CDR3 consists of 14 residues. This CDR3 reads CASSPLGGGYGYTF. The CDR3 nucleotides read TGTGCCAGCAGTCCCCTGGGGGGCGGCTATGGCTACACCTTC.

This chain joins TRBV7-9 and TRBJ2-7; D might be TRBD2 (6 bases). Germline loops: CDR1 SEHNR, CDR2 FQNEAQ (reference sequence). The CDR3 is 12 residues long. Trimming removed 6 bases from V and 6 bases from J, with 12 bases in between. The CDR3 DNA is TGTGCCAGCAGGACTAGTGCGGCCGAGCAGTACTTC. Translation gives CASRTSAAEQYF.

As regards this clone: One end of the junction varies from germline; a read error may be responsible. V and J are TRBV5-6 and TRBJ2-1, with 8 nucleotides matching TRBD2. CDR3 length: 15 residues. Looked up from germline, CDR1 is SGHDT and CDR2 is YYEEEE. CDR3 residues: CASTPVSGNYNELFF. The DNA for the CDR3 is TGTGCCAGCACCCCGGTTAGCGGGAATTACAATGAGCTGTTCTTC.

The genes are TRBV6-4 and TRBJ1-2; D may be TRBD1 (6 bases). Trimming left V 4 bases short and J 4 bases short, with 19 bases between. This CDR3 region has 16 residues. CDR1 and CDR2 from the germline V gene are MRHNA and SNTAGT. CDR3: CASSVSVGQTLYGYTF. DNA of the CDR3: TGTGCCAGCAGTGTATCGGTAGGACAGACGCTCTATGGCTACACCTTC.

This clone has just one count. V usage is TRBV18 and J usage is TRBJ2-3; 10 nucleotides line up with TRBD1. Germline-derived CDR1 and CDR2 are KGHSH and LQKENI. V was pared by 5 bases and J by 7 bases, with 15 bases of the junction left unmatched. The CDR3 length is 17 residues. The CDR3 DNA reads as TGTGCCAGCTCAGCCTCCGGGACAGGGGCTTGGGTGAATACGCAGTATTTT. Amino acid sequence: CASSASGTGAWVNTQYF.

As to this clone: Germline is not matched at one junction end, which may reflect a read error. V is TRBV30 and J is TRBJ2-1; no reliable D call. This CDR3 has 13 residues. The germline gives CDR1 GTSNPN, CDR2 SVGIG (reference sequence). CDR3 amino acids: CAWSVLRSAYLIF. CDR3 nucleotide sequence: TGTGCCTGGAGTGTACTCAGGTCCGCTTATTTGATCTTC.

The chain has TRBV10-3 and TRBJ2-3, with D unresolved. The CDR3 consists of 14 residues. From germline, CDR1 is ENHRY and CDR2 SYGVKD. The V gene lost 7 bases and the J gene lost 0 bases, with 11 bases spanning the gap. The CDR3 loop is CAIKAAASTDTQYF. The CDR3, as DNA: TGTGCCATCAAGGCGGCGGCTAGCACAGATACGCAGTATTTT.